These 18 T cell receptor beta chains share one sample of origin, sequenced in a study of blood T cells in healthy people across ages. Next came a second PCR, run for about 7 to 12 cycles, which used a sample-barcoded 5' primer along with a J-beta primer mix. MiXCR, run by TCRdb on the 5' RACE reads, gives a single entry per CDR3 protein. In the table there are under 2,000,000 distinct CDR3 sequences, around half of which are singletons. Source material: blood. These receptors were obtained from a woman aged 40 to 55 in good health.

Turning to this clonotype: The germline gene is not matched at one end of the junction; a read error may be the cause. In nucleotides, the CDR3 is TGTGCCAGCAGCCCTCACCCTGAATCTAGCACAGATGCGCAGTATTTT. Amino acid sequence: CASSPHPESSTDAQYF. This chain uses TRBV9 with TRBJ2-3; D perhaps matches TRBD2 (5 bases). There are 16 residues in the CDR3. In germline, CDR1 is SGDLS, CDR2 YYNGEE.

The chain links TRBV6-5 to TRBJ2-6, with D possibly matching TRBD2 (6 bases). Trimming removed 2 bases from V and 11 bases from J, with 10 bases in between. Per the germline V gene, CDR1 is MNHEY and CDR2 is SVGAGI. CDR3 length: 13 residues. The CDR3 region has the DNA TGTGCCAGCAGTTACAGGGACTTACACGTCCTGACTTTC. As protein: CASSYRDLHVLTF.

The J gene is TRBJ2-3, the V gene TRBV20-1; D may be TRBD1 or TRBD2 (6 bases each). The CDR3 loop spans 15 amino acids. The V gene lost 4 bases and the J gene lost 8 bases, with 22 bases spanning the gap. Germline V CDR1 and CDR2: DFQATT, SNEGSKA (reference sequence). The CDR3 loop reads CSATDFSGQGGTQYF. CDR3 DNA: TGCAGTGCTACCGACTTTAGCGGACAAGGGGGTACGCAGTATTTT.

The CDR3 loop reads CASSLETGNWGKGLFF. For the CDR3, the DNA is TGTGCCAGCAGCTTAGAGACAGGGAACTGGGGCAAAGGGCTGTTTTTT. The chain is built from TRBV7-2 and TRBJ1-4, with 7 bases identical to TRBD1. The CDR3 has 16 residues. V was clipped by 1 base and J by 14 bases; unmatched bases: 16. Germline CDR1 is SGHTA and CDR2 is FQGNSA.

The chain combines TRBV24-1 with TRBJ2-5; 11 bases line up with TRBD1. CDR1 and CDR2 (germline): KGHDR, SFDVKD. After removal of 3 bases from V and 5 bases from J, the junction contained 7 bases not matched to a gene. CDR3 length equals 16 residues. CDR3 nucleotides: TGTGCCACCAGTGATCCCGGACAGGGGGCGAGGGAGACCCAGTACTTC. Translation: CATSDPGQGARETQYF.

This clonotype has a count of ten or more. V gene TRBV2 combines with J gene TRBJ2-1, with a possible D match to TRBD1 (5 bases). In germline, CDR1 is SNHLY, CDR2 FYNNEI. The CDR3 covers 11 residues. V lost 4 bases to trimming and J lost 8 bases, with 6 bases between them. The CDR3 is CASSGRDEQFF. The CDR3 DNA follows: TGTGCCAGCAGTGGCAGGGATGAGCAGTTCTTC.

The V gene is TRBV14, the J gene TRBJ2-7; 8 positions agree with TRBD1. The CDR3 has 17 amino acids. Trimming at V came to 0 bases and at J to 2 bases, leaving 9 bases not matched to a gene. Germline V gene sequence: CDR1 SGHDN, CDR2 FVKESK. DNA for the CDR3: TGTGCCAGCAGCCAAGATTTGAGGACAGGGATCACCTACGAGCAGTACTTC. Encoded protein: CASSQDLRTGITYEQYF. Full variable domain (outside the CDR3, taken from reference TRBV14 and TRBJ2-7): EAGVTQFPSHSVIEKGQTVTLRCDPISGHDNLYWYRRVMGKEIKFLLHFVKESKQDESGMPNNRFLAERTGGTYSTLKVQPAELEDSGVYFCASSQDLRTGITYEQYFGPGTRLTVT.

This clonotype was detected only a few times. This sequence joins TRBV7-8 and TRBJ2-5; D perhaps matches TRBD2 (6 bases). V lost 1 base to trimming and J lost 4 bases, with 16 bases between them. The CDR3 has 16 amino acids. From germline, CDR1 is SGHVS and CDR2 FQNEAQ. The CDR3 spells CASSLEGLPGGETQYF. The CDR3 DNA sequence: TGTGCCAGCAGCTTAGAGGGCCTACCCGGGGGAGAGACCCAGTACTTC.

The chain has TRBV29-1 and TRBJ2-3; D gene uncertain. V gave up 6 bases and J gave up 7 bases, with 14 bases separating them. The germline V gene encodes CDR1 SQVTM and CDR2 ANQGSEA. This CDR3 is built from 12 residues. The DNA for the CDR3 is TGCAGCGTAGGGCCTAACAGAAATACGCAGTATTTT. This codes for CSVGPNRNTQYF.

This clonotype was picked up a small number of times. This chain uses TRBV11-2 with TRBJ2-5; 7 bases map to TRBD2. V was pared by 3 bases and J by 5 bases, with 15 bases of the junction left unmatched. The CDR3 consists of 17 residues. The germline CDR1 and CDR2 sequences are SGHAT and FQNNGV. CDR3: CASSFRSSGSSPETQYF. CDR3 nucleotide sequence: TGTGCCAGCAGCTTTCGATCTAGCGGTAGCTCCCCTGAGACCCAGTACTTC. The complete variable domain, with remaining parts taken from reference TRBV11-2 and TRBJ2-5, reads EAGVAQSPRYKIIEKRQSVAFWCNPISGHATLYWYQQILGQGPKLLIQFQNNGVVDDSQLPKDRFSAERLKGVDSTLKIQPAKLEDSAVYLCASSFRSSGSSPETQYFGPGTRLLVL.

The V and J genes are TRBV5-1 and TRBJ1-5; D is ambiguous. The V end lost 8 bases, the J end lost 2 bases, and 11 bases lay between the germline ends. CDR3 length equals 13 residues. Germline-derived CDR1 and CDR2 are SGHRS and YFSETQ. CDR3 region: CASHEPGNQPQHF. CDR3 bases: TGCGCCAGTCACGAGCCGGGCAATCAGCCCCAGCATTTT.

The V gene is TRBV6-5, the J gene TRBJ2-1; D possibly matches TRBD1 or TRBD2 (5 bases each). V dropped 0 bases and J dropped 0 bases, with 9 bases sitting between them. The CDR3 totals 16 residues. Per the germline V gene, CDR1 is MNHEY and CDR2 is SVGAGI. CDR3 bases: TGTGCCAGCAGTTACTCTGCAGGGAGCTCCTACAATGAGCAGTTCTTC. It translates to CASSYSAGSSYNEQFF.

The chain couples TRBV6-2 or TRBV6-3 to TRBJ1-2, with D possibly being TRBD1 (6 bases). Germline V lookup: CDR1 MNHEY, CDR2 SVGEGT. Trimming shortened V by 7 bases and J by 8 bases, and 20 bases separated the two germline ends. The CDR3 is 14 amino acids. The CDR3 nucleotides read TGTGCCAGCACCTGGACAGTCGGTGGGAAAGGCTACACCTTC. Protein: CASTWTVGGKGYTF.

This clonotype was seen only a few times. This CDR3 reads CASSFGTSAAEQFF. CDR3 sequence (DNA): TGTGCCAGCAGCTTTGGGACTAGCGCGGCTGAGCAGTTCTTC. The chain is built from TRBV5-6 and TRBJ2-1; 10 nucleotides line up with TRBD2. CDR3 size: 14 residues. Unmatched junction bases numbered 5, after V lost 2 bases and J lost 9 bases. Germline assignment: CDR1 SGHDT and CDR2 YYEEEE.

This clonotype was counted only a few times. The chain employs TRBV5-1 and TRBJ2-3, with 7 positions matching TRBD1. V was clipped by 2 bases and J by 3 bases; unmatched bases: 6. The CDR3 totals 15 residues. In germline, CDR1 is SGHRS, CDR2 YFSETQ. This CDR3 reads CASSFRQGETDTQYF. The CDR3 DNA sequence: TGCGCCAGCAGCTTCCGACAGGGAGAGACAGATACGCAGTATTTT.

The chain has TRBV29-1 and TRBJ2-3; 7 bases line up with TRBD1. Per the germline V gene, CDR1 is SQVTM and CDR2 is ANQGSEA. The trim removed 7 bases at V and 2 bases at J, leaving 3 bases unmatched. CDR3 length: 12 amino acids. CDR3 residues: CSGDRATDTQYF. DNA for the CDR3: TGCAGCGGGGACAGAGCCACAGATACGCAGTATTTT.

In this sample, this clonotype turned up a few times. CDR3 protein: CASTRGTRIYGYTF. The CDR3 nucleotides read TGTGCCAGCACCAGAGGCACGCGGATCTATGGCTACACCTTC. The V gene is TRBV6-2 or TRBV6-3, the J gene TRBJ1-2, with D uncertain. V lost 7 bases to trimming and J lost 4 bases, with 16 bases between them. Germline-derived CDR1 and CDR2 are MNHEY and SVGEGT. The CDR3 is made up of 14 amino acids.

CDR3 region: CASSSGTSGGPRLGATQYF. Written as DNA, the CDR3 is TGTGCCAGCAGCTCCGGGACTAGCGGGGGGCCCAGATTGGGTGCGACGCAGTATTTT. V gene TRBV6-1 combines with J gene TRBJ2-3, with 15 positions matching TRBD2. CDR3 length equals 19 residues. Germline trimming cut 6 bases from V and 9 bases from J; bases unmatched to any gene: 19. The germline V gene encodes CDR1 MNHNS and CDR2 SASEGT.